A single sample gave rise to the 24 T cell receptor beta chains below, sequenced in a study of blood T cell repertoires in COVID-19. TCRdb's copy holds only in-frame clones and misses some; the assay was immunoSEQ multiplex PCR. The sample carries about 300,000 clones, 70% to 90% recorded once. The sequenced sample was PBMCs or T cells enriched from blood (not recorded which). These receptors were collected from a woman under 30 who had recovered from COVID-19.

This clone was seen more than once but under ten times. V is TRBV19 and J is TRBJ2-2; D unresolved. CDR1 and CDR2 (germline): LNHDA, SQIVND (reference sequence). V was shortened by 6 bases and J by 2 bases, with 16 bases between the two germline ends. The CDR3 covers 16 residues. The CDR3 bases are TGTGCCAGTAGCCCCGAAGGAGTAGCTAACACCGGGGAGCTGTTTTTT. This translates into CASSPEGVANTGELFF.

The gene calls are TRBV15 and TRBJ2-1; perhaps TRBD2 as D (6 bases). Germline values: CDR1 LNHNV, CDR2 YYDKDF (reference sequence). The CDR3 has 16 residues. V lost 0 bases to trimming and J lost 4 bases, with 13 bases between them. The CDR3 coding sequence is TGTGCCACCAGCAGAGATGGGGCGGGACGTTACAATGAGCAGTTCTTC. Its protein is CATSRDGAGRYNEQFF. Together with reference TRBV15 and TRBJ2-1, the CDR3 gives the full variable domain: DAMVIQNPRYQVTQFGKPVTLSCSQTLNHNVMYWYQQKSSQAPKLLFHYYDKDFNNEADTPDNFQSRRPNTSFCFLDIRSPGLGDTAMYLCATSRDGAGRYNEQFFGPGTRLTVL.

The V call is TRBV5-1, the J call TRBJ1-6; 8 positions agree with TRBD1. Germline V gene sequence: CDR1 SGHRS, CDR2 YFSETQ. The CDR3 is 16 residues long. V shed 4 bases and J 5 bases; nucleotides not matched to a gene: 8. The CDR3 DNA reads as TGCGCCAGCAGCCCTGGACAGGGCCGTGATAATTCACCCCTCCACTTT. Encoded protein: CASSPGQGRDNSPLHF.

The rearrangement uses TRBV19 and TRBJ1-2; 10 nucleotides line up with TRBD1. The germline V gene has CDR1 LNHDA and CDR2 SQIVND (reference sequence). The length of the CDR3 is 12 residues. After removal of 5 bases from V and 8 bases from J, the junction contained 2 bases not matched to a gene. CDR3 residues: CASSLDRGGYTF. The DNA for the CDR3 is TGTGCCAGTAGTTTGGACAGGGGGGGCTACACCTTC. Filled out from reference TRBV19 and TRBJ1-2, the complete variable domain reads DGGITQSPKYLFRKEGQNVTLSCEQNLNHDAMYWYRQDPGQGLRLIYYSQIVNDFQKGDIAEGYSVSREKKESFPLTVTSAQKNPTAFYLCASSLDRGGYTFGSGTRLTVV.

The chain couples TRBV20-1 to TRBJ1-5; D unclear. Trimming took 3 bases from V and 1 from J, leaving 16 bases between them. The CDR3 extends over 16 amino acids. Per germline, CDR1 DFQATT and CDR2 SNEGSKA (reference sequence). Written as DNA, the CDR3 is TGCAGTGCTAGTAAACCGGAGACCCTGAGCAATCAGCCCCAGCATTTT. As protein: CSASKPETLSNQPQHF.

The chain recombines TRBV9 with TRBJ1-2, with D possibly matching TRBD1 (6 bases). CDR1 and CDR2 (germline): SGDLS, YYNGEE. V lost 6 bases to trimming and J lost 5 bases, with 11 bases between them. The CDR3 is 12 amino acids. The CDR3 DNA reads TGTGCCAGCAAGGACAGCGAATATGGCTACACCTTC. Translation gives CASKDSEYGYTF.

The genes are TRBV14 and TRBJ1-6; D is possibly TRBD1 (5 bases). Trimming shortened V by 0 bases and J by 3 bases, and 6 bases separated the two germline ends. The length of the CDR3 is 15 residues. In germline, CDR1 is SGHDN, CDR2 FVKESK. The CDR3 DNA reads as TGTGCCAGCAGCCAAGATCAGGGCTATAATTCACCCCTCCACTTT. Its protein is CASSQDQGYNSPLHF. Drawing the rest from reference TRBV14 and TRBJ1-6, the complete variable domain is EAGVTQFPSHSVIEKGQTVTLRCDPISGHDNLYWYRRVMGKEIKFLLHFVKESKQDESGMPNNRFLAERTGGTYSTLKVQPAELEDSGVYFCASSQDQGYNSPLHFGNGTRLTVT.

The chain is built from TRBV9 and TRBJ2-5; perhaps TRBD2 as D (5 bases). Trimming stripped 2 bases from V and 4 bases from J, with 15 bases between. Looked up from germline, CDR1 is SGDLS and CDR2 is YYNGEE. The CDR3 has 15 residues. CDR3 in amino acids: CASSVRSGVGETQYF. The CDR3 region has the DNA TGTGCCAGCAGCGTCCGCTCCGGGGTAGGAGAGACCCAGTACTTC.

The chain links TRBV7-9 to TRBJ1-1; D is unclear. There are 11 residues in the CDR3. Germline V gene data show CDR1 as SEHNR and CDR2 as FQNEAQ (reference sequence). V was trimmed by 5 bases and J by 3 bases, leaving 4 bases between them. The CDR3 region has the DNA TGTGCCAGCAGCCGGGACACTGAAGCTTTCTTT. This encodes CASSRDTEAFF.

The V call is TRBV29-1, the J call TRBJ1-1; TRBD1 aligns across 8 bases. Germline V gene data show CDR1 as SQVTM and CDR2 as ANQGSEA. The CDR3 is 14 amino acids. J gave up 6 bases and V 3 bases, and 9 bases lay outside the gene matches. CDR3 in amino acids: CSVDSVQGASEAFF. As DNA, the CDR3 is TGCAGCGTTGATTCAGTCCAGGGGGCATCTGAAGCTTTCTTT.

The chain carries TRBV29-1 and TRBJ2-5, with D maybe TRBD2 (6 bases). The CDR3 has 14 amino acids. The V end was cut by 0 bases, the J end by 3 bases, with 11 bases between. The V gene's germline CDR1 is SQVTM and CDR2 ANQGSEA. CDR3 DNA sequence: TGCAGCGTTGAAGAACAACTAGCTAAAGAGACCCAGTACTTC. Protein product: CSVEEQLAKETQYF.

The genes are TRBV6-5 and TRBJ1-2; 9 bases match TRBD1. Germline values: CDR1 MNHEY, CDR2 SVGAGI. The V and J ends lost 6 bases and 8 bases, in that order; junction bases with no gene match: 10. The CDR3 runs to 14 residues. In DNA, the CDR3 is TGTGCCAGCAGCCCCTCCGGGACAGGGAAGGGCTACACCTTC. Amino acids: CASSPSGTGKGYTF.

The chain uses TRBV3-1 (or the pseudogene TRBV3-2) and TRBJ1-1; D remains ambiguous. The CDR3 loop spans 13 amino acids. The germline CDR1 and CDR2 sequences are LGHDT and YNNKEL (reference sequence). V lost 1 base, J lost 5 bases, and 8 bases lay in between. This CDR3 reads CASSQVGRTEAFF. CDR3 nucleotides: TGTGCCAGCAGCCAAGTAGGGAGGACTGAAGCTTTCTTT.

This chain uses TRBV5-1 with TRBJ2-5, with TRBD2 matching over 7 bases. The CDR3 sequence is 14 residues long. Per the germline V gene, CDR1 is SGHRS and CDR2 is YFSETQ. The trim removed 3 bases at V and 5 bases at J, leaving 7 bases unmatched. The CDR3 loop is CASSWTSSGETQYF. In DNA form, the CDR3 reads TGCGCCAGCAGCTGGACTAGTTCTGGGGAGACCCAGTACTTC.

This clone occurred a few times. This rearrangement joins TRBV30 to TRBJ2-2; no clear D gene. The V gene's germline CDR1 is GTSNPN and CDR2 SVGIG (reference sequence). The V and J ends lost 7 bases and 3 bases respectively, with 6 bases between them. CDR3 length: 11 amino acids. The CDR3 loop reads CASYYTGELFF. In nucleotides, the CDR3 is TGTGCCTCCTATTACACCGGGGAGCTGTTTTTT. The full variable domain, in which reference TRBV30 and TRBJ2-2 provide the parts outside the CDR3, is SQTIHQWPATLVQPVGSPLSLECTVEGTSNPNLYWYRQAAGRGLQLLFYSVGIGQISSEVPQNLSASRPQDRQFILSSKKLLLSDSGFYLCASYYTGELFFGEGSRLTVL.

The chain couples TRBV7-9 to TRBJ1-4; the match to TRBD1 covers 8 bases. The junction had 4 bases not matched to a gene; V was cut back by 5 bases and J by 14 bases. Germline assignment: CDR1 SEHNR and CDR2 FQNEAQ (reference sequence). The CDR3 runs 11 residues. The CDR3 bases are TGTGCCAGCAGCGAGACAGGGGTGCTGTTTTTT. Residues: CASSETGVLFF.

The chain recombines TRBV28 with TRBJ2-6; D call uncertain. This CDR3 contains 18 residues. V lost 2 bases to trimming and J lost 0 bases, with 14 bases between them. Germline loops: CDR1 MDHEN, CDR2 SYDVKM. CDR3 sequence reads: CASSLGVRVPSGANVLTF. CDR3 in DNA: TGTGCCAGCAGTTTAGGCGTTCGGGTTCCCTCTGGGGCCAACGTCCTGACTTTC.

The J gene is TRBJ2-7, the V gene TRBV7-3, with a weak D call TRBD2 (7 bases). Trimming took 2 bases from V and 7 from J, leaving 24 bases between them. The germline V gene encodes CDR1 SGHTA and CDR2 FQGTGA. The CDR3 is 17 residues long. The CDR3 spells CASSLGGARLAVLEQYF. The CDR3 DNA follows: TGTGCCAGCAGCTTAGGGGGGGCAAGACTAGCCGTCTTGGAGCAGTACTTC.

The chain is built from TRBV6-5 and TRBJ2-7; no firm D call. V lost 6 bases, J lost 4 bases, and 7 bases lay in between. The V gene's germline CDR1 is MNHEY and CDR2 SVGAGI. CDR3 length: 11 amino acids. The CDR3 sequence: CASRRLYEQYF. As DNA, the CDR3 is TGTGCCAGCAGGCGACTGTACGAGCAGTACTTC.

The chain carries TRBV9 and TRBJ2-7; TRBD2 is a possible D gene (5 bases). The V end lost 0 bases, the J end lost 4 bases, and 11 bases lay between the germline ends. The CDR3 is 14 amino acids. CDR1 SGDLS and CDR2 YYNGEE come from the germline V gene. CDR3 residues: CASSVGTRKYEQYF. CDR3 bases: TGTGCCAGCAGCGTAGGAACTAGAAAATACGAGCAGTACTTC.

The chain recombines TRBV7-7 with TRBJ2-1; TRBD2 aligns across 8 bases. With 1 base clipped from V and 9 bases from J, the junction kept 23 bases outside the gene matches. This CDR3 has 20 amino acids. Germline CDR1 is SSHAT and CDR2 is FNYEAQ (reference sequence). In nucleotides, the CDR3 is TGTGCCAGCAGCTTAGAGAGCCCCTCTGCGGGAGGCCTTTTAGGGGGTGAGCAGTTCTTC. This encodes CASSLESPSAGGLLGGEQFF.

The chain has TRBV6-2 or TRBV6-3 and TRBJ2-1; TRBD2 aligns across 12 bases. CDR3 length equals 16 residues. After removal of 5 bases from V and 6 bases from J, the junction contained 8 bases not matched to a gene. From germline, CDR1 is MNHEY and CDR2 SVGEGT. The CDR3 loop reads CASSQYLGLAGNEQFF. The DNA for the CDR3 is TGTGCCAGCAGTCAGTATCTGGGACTAGCGGGCAATGAGCAGTTCTTC.

Here the CDR3 reads CATNRDGEQFF. The CDR3 DNA reads as TGTGCCACAAACAGGGATGGTGAGCAGTTCTTC. The chain recombines TRBV19 with TRBJ2-1; D might be TRBD1 (6 bases). Germline CDR1 reads LNHDA; CDR2 reads SQIVND (reference sequence). The CDR3 totals 11 residues. V lost 10 bases and J lost 9, with 13 bases in between. Filled out from reference TRBV19 and TRBJ2-1, the complete variable domain reads DGGITQSPKYLFRKEGQNVTLSCEQNLNHDAMYWYRQDPGQGLRLIYYSQIVNDFQKGDIAEGYSVSREKKESFPLTVTSAQKNPTAFYLCATNRDGEQFFGPGTRLTVL.

This chain joins TRBV27 and TRBJ1-2; 10 bases agree with TRBD1. The CDR3 spans 14 residues. Germline CDR1 MNHEY, CDR2 SMNVEV (reference sequence). V was pared by 6 bases and J by 3 bases, with 4 bases of the junction left unmatched. The CDR3 DNA reads TGTGCCAGCAGCCGCGGACAGGGGGACTATGGCTACACCTTC. Its protein is CASSRGQGDYGYTF.